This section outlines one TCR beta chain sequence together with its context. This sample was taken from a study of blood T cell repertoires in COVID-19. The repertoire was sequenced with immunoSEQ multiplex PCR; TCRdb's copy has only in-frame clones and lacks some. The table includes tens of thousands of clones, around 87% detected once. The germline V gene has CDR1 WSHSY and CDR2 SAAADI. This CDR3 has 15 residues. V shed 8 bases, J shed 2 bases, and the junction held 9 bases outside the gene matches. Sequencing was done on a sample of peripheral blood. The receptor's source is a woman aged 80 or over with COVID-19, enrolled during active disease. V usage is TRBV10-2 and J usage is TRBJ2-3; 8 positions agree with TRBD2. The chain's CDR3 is CASGNERGNTDTQYF. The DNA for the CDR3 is TGCGCCAGCGGAAACGAGCGGGGGAACACAGATACGCAGTATTTT.